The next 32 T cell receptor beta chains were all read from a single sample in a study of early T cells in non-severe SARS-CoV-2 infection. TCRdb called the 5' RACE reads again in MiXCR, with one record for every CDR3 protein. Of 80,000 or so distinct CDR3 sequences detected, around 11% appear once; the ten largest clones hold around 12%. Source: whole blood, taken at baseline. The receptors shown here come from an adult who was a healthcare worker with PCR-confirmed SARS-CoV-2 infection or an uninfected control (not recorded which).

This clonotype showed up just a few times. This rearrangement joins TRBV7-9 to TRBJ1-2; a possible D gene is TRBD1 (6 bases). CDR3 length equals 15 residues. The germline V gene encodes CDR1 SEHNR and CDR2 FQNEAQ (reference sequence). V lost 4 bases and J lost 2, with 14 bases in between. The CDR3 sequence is CASSSHRVRNYGYTF. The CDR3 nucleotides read TGTGCCAGCAGCTCCCACAGGGTACGAAACTATGGCTACACCTTC. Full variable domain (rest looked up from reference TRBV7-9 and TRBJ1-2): DTGVSQNPRHKITKRGQNVTFRCDPISEHNRLYWYRQTLGQGPEFLTYFQNEAQLEKSRLLSDRFSAERPKGSFSTLEIQRTEQGDSAMYLCASSSHRVRNYGYTFGSGTRLTVV.

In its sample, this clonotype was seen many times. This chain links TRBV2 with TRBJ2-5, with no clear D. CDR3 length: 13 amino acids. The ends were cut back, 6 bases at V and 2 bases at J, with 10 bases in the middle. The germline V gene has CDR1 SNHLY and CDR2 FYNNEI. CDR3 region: CASSVVIQETQYF. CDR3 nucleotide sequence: TGTGCCAGCAGCGTAGTGATACAAGAGACCCAGTACTTC.

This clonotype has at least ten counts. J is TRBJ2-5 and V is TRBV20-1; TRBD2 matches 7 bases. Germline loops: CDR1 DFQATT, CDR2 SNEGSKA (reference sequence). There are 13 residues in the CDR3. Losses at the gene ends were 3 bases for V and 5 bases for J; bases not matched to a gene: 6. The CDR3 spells CSASELAPETQYF. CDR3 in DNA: TGCAGTGCTAGTGAACTAGCGCCCGAGACCCAGTACTTC.

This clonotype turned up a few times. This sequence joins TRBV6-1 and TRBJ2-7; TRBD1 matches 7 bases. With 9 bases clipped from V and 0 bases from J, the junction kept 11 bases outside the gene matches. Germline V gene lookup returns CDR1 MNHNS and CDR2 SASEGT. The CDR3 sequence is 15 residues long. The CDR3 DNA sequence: TGTGCCAGTGACTACTCGACAGGGAACTCCTACGAGCAGTACTTC. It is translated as CASDYSTGNSYEQYF.

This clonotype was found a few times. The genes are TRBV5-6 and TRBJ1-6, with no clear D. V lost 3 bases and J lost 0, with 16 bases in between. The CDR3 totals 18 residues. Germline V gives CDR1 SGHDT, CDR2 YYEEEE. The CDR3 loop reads CASSSYLRISSYNSPLHF. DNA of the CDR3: TGTGCCAGCAGCTCATACTTGCGAATAAGCTCCTATAATTCACCCCTCCACTTT.

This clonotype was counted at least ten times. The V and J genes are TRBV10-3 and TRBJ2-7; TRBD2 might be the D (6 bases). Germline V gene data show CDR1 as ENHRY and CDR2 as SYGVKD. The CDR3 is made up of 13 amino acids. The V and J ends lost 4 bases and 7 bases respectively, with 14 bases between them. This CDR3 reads CAISVGGGGEQYF. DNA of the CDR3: TGTGCCATCAGTGTTGGGGGAGGTGGAGAGCAGTACTTC.

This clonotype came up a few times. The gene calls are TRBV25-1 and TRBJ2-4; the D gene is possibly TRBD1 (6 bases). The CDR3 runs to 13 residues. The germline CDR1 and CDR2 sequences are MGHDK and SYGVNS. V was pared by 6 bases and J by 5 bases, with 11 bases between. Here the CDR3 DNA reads TGTGCCAGCAGCTCACAGGGCCAAAACATTCAGTACTTC. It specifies CASSSQGQNIQYF.

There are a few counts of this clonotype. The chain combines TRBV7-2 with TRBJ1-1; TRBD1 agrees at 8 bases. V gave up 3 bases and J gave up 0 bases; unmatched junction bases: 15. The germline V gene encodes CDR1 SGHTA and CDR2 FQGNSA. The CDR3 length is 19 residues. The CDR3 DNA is TGTGCCAGCAGCTTTAAGCGGGGACAGGAACTTTACATGAACACTGAAGCTTTCTTT. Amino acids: CASSFKRGQELYMNTEAFF.

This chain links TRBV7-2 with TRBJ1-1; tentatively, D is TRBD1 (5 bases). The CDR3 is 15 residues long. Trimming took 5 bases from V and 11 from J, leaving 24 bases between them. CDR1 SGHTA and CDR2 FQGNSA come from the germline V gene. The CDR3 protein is CASSPEGRKSLEAFF. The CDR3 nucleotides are TGTGCCAGCAGCCCCGAGGGGAGGAAATCATTAGAGGCTTTCTTT. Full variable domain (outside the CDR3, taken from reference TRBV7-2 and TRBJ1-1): GAGVSQSPSNKVTEKGKDVELRCDPISGHTALYWYRQSLGQGLEFLIYFQGNSAPDKSGLPSDRFSAERTGGSVSTLTIQRTQQEDSAVYLCASSPEGRKSLEAFFGQGTRLTVV.

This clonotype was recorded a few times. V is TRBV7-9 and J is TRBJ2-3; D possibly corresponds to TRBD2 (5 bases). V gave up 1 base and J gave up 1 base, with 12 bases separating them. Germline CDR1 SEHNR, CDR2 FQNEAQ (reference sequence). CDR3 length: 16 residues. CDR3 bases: TGTGCCAGCAGCTTAGGCACCCGGGGAGGCACAGATACGCAGTATTTT. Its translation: CASSLGTRGGTDTQYF.

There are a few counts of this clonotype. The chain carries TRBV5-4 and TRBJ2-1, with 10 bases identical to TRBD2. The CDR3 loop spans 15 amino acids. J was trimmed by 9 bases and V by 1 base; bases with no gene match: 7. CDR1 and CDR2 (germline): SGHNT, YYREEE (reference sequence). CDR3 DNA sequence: TGTGCCAGCAGCTTGCCTAGCGGGGGACCATTTGAGCAGTTCTTC. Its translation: CASSLPSGGPFEQFF.

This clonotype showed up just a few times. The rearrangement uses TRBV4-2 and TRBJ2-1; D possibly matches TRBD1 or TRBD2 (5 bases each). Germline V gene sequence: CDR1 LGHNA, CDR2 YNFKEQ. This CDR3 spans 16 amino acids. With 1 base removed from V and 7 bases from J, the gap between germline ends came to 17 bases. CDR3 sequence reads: CASSQAKGQRGNEQFF. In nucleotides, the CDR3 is TGTGCCAGCAGCCAAGCCAAGGGCCAGAGGGGAAATGAGCAGTTCTTC.

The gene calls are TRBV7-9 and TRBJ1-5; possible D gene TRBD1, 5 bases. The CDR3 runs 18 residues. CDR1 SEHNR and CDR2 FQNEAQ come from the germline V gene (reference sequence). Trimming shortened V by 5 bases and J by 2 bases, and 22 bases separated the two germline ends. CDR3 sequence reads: CASSPPSIQGLGNQPQHF. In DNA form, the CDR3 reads TGTGCCAGCAGCCCCCCTTCCATTCAGGGACTTGGCAATCAGCCCCAGCATTTT.

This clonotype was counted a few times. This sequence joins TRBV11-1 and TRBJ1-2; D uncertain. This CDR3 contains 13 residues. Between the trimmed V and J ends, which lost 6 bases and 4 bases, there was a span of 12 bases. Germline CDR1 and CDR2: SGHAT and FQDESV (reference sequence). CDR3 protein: CASSQKGRYGYTF. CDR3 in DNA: TGTGCCAGCAGTCAAAAGGGCCGCTATGGCTACACCTTC.

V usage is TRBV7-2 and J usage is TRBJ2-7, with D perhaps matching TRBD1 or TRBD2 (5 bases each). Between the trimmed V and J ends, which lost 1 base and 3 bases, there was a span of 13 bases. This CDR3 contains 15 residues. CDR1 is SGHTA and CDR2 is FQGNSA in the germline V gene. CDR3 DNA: TGTGCCAGCAGCTTAGGGGACGGAAGCATCTACGAGCAGTACTTC. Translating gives CASSLGDGSIYEQYF. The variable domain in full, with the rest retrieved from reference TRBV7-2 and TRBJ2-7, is GAGVSQSPSNKVTEKGKDVELRCDPISGHTALYWYRQSLGQGLEFLIYFQGNSAPDKSGLPSDRFSAERTGGSVSTLTIQRTQQEDSAVYLCASSLGDGSIYEQYFGPGTRLTVT.

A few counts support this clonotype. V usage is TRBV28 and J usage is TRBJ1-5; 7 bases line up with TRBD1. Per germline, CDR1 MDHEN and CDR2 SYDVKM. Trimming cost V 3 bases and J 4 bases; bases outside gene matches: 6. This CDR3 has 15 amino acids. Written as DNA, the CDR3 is TGTGCCAGCAGTTTTCAGCCCAGGGGGAATCAGCCCCAGCATTTT. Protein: CASSFQPRGNQPQHF.

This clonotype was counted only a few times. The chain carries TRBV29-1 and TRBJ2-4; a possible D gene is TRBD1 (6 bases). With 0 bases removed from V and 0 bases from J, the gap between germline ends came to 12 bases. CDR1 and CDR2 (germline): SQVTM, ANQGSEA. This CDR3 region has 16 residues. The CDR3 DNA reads TGCAGCGTTGAAGATCGCCAGGGACAAGCCAAAAACATTCAGTACTTC. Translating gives CSVEDRQGQAKNIQYF.

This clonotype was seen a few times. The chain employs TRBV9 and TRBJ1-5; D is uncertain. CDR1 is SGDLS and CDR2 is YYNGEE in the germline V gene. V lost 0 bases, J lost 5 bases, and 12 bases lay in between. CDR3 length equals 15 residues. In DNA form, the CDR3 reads TGTGCCAGCAGCGTAGCTACCCCCTCGCATCAGCCCCAGCATTTT. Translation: CASSVATPSHQPQHF.

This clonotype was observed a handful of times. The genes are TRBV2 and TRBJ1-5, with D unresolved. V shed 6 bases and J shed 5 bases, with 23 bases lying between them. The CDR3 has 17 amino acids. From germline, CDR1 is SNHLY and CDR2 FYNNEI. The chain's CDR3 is CASSLSWRVGSDQPQHF. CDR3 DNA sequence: TGTGCCAGCAGCCTCTCCTGGAGGGTAGGGTCAGATCAGCCCCAGCATTTT. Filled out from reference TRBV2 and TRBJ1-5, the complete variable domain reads EPEVTQTPSHQVTQMGQEVILRCVPISNHLYFYWYRQILGQKVEFLVSFYNNEISEKSEIFDDQFSVERPDGSNFTLKIRSTKLEDSAMYFCASSLSWRVGSDQPQHFGDGTRLSIL.

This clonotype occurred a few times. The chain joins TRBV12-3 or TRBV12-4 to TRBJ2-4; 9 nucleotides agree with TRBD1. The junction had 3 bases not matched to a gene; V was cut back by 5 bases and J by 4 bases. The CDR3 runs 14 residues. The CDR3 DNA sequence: TGTGCCAGCAGTCCTGGACAGGGGAAAAACATTCAGTACTTC. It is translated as CASSPGQGKNIQYF.

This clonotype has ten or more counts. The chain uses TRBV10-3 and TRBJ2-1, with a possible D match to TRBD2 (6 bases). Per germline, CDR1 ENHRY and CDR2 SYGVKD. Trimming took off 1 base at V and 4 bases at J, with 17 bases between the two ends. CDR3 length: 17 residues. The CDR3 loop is CAISELVGGALYNEQFF. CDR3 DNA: TGTGCCATCAGTGAGTTGGTTGGCGGGGCGCTTTACAATGAGCAGTTCTTC.

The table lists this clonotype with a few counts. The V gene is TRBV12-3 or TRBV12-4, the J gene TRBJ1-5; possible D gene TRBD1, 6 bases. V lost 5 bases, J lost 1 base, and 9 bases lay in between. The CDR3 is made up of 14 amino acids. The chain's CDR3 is CASSGQSSNQPQHF. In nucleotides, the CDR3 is TGTGCCAGCAGTGGACAGTCAAGCAATCAGCCCCAGCATTTT.

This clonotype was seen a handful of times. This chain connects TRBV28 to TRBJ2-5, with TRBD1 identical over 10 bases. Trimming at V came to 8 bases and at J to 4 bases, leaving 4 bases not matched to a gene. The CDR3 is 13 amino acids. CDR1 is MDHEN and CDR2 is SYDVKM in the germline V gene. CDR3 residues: CASRTGGRETQYF. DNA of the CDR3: TGTGCCAGCCGGACAGGGGGTAGAGAGACCCAGTACTTC.

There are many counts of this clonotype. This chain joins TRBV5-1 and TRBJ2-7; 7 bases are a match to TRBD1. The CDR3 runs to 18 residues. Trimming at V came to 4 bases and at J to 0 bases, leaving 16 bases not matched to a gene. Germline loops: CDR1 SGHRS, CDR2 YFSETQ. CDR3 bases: TGCGCCAGCAGCCTGAGGTCCGGGACAGCTCAGAGCTCCTACGAGCAGTACTTC. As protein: CASSLRSGTAQSSYEQYF.

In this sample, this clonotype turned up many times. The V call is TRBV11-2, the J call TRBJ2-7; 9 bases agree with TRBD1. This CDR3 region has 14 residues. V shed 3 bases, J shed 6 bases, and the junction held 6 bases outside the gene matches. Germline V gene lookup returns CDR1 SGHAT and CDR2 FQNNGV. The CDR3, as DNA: TGTGCCAGCAGCTTGGGGGGGGACAGGGTCGAGCAGTACTTC. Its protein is CASSLGGDRVEQYF.

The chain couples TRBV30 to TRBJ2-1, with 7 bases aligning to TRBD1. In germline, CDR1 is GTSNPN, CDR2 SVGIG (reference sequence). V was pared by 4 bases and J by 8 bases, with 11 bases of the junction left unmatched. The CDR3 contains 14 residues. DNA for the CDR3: TGTGCCTGGATTTTAGGACAGGAGGTCGATGAGCAGTTCTTC. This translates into CAWILGQEVDEQFF. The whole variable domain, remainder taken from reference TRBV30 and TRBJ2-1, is SQTIHQWPATLVQPVGSPLSLECTVEGTSNPNLYWYRQAAGRGLQLLFYSVGIGQISSEVPQNLSASRPQDRQFILSSKKLLLSDSGFYLCAWILGQEVDEQFFGPGTRLTVL.

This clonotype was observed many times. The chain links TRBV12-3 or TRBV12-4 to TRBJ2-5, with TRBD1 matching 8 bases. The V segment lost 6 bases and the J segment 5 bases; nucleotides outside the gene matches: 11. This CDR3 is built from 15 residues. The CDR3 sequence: CASSPQGQGQETQYF. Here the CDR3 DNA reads TGTGCCAGCAGCCCACAAGGACAGGGTCAGGAGACCCAGTACTTC.

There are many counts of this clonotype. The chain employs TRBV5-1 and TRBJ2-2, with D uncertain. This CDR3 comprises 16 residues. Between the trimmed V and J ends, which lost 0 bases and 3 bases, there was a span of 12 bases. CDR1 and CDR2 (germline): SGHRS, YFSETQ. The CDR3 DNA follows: TGCGCCAGCAGCTTGGCCGGATTTGTGGACACCGGGGAGCTGTTTTTT. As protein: CASSLAGFVDTGELFF.

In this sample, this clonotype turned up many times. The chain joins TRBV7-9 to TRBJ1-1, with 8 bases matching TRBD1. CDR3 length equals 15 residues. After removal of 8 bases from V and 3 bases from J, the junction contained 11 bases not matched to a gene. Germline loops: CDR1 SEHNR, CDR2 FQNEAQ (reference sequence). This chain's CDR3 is CASSWRTGTDTEAFF. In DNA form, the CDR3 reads TGTGCCAGCTCTTGGCGGACAGGGACGGACACTGAAGCTTTCTTT.

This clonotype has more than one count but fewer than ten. DNA for the CDR3: TGTGCCAGCAGTTTAGGACAGGGCCGAGGCTACACCTTC. Residues: CASSLGQGRGYTF. The chain links TRBV12-3 or TRBV12-4 to TRBJ1-2; 7 bases agree with TRBD1. V trimming: 1 base; J trimming: 8 bases; junction bases outside the gene matches: 4. The CDR3 extends over 13 amino acids.

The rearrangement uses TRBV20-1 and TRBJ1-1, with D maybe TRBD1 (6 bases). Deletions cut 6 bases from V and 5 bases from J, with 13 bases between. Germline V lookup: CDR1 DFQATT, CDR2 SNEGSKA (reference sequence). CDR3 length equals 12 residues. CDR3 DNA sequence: TGCAGTGCCCTACAGGGAGAGACTGAAGCTTTCTTT. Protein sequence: CSALQGETEAFF.

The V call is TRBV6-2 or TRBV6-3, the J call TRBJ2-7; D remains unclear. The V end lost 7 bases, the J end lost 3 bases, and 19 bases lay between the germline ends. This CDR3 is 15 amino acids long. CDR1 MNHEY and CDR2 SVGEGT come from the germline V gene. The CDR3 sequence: CASTPVPTTNYEQYF. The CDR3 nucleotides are TGTGCCAGCACTCCGGTGCCCACGACCAACTACGAGCAGTACTTC.